The rows below give T cell receptor beta chains drawn from one sample of a study of cytomegalovirus exposure and HLA in healthy donors. Clones were sequenced by immunoSEQ multiplex PCR, and TCRdb holds only the in-frame ones, with some missing. The repertoire holds some 100,000 clones, with 65% to 85% as singletons. The sequenced sample was PBMCs. Every receptor here comes from a female donor in good health and CMV-seropositive. The conserved cysteine and the conserved F or W are not part of the CDR3 here. The D gene is left open where the match is weak. Expanded clones get a size class; other rows say once, few or many, or leave the size out.

clone size | D gene | J gene | V gene | CDR3 protein
NA | NA | TRBJ2-7 | TRBV6-4 | ASSDPAAGTKY
NA | NA | TRBJ1-2 | TRBV4-3 | ASSQDDTGIYGYT
NA | NA | TRBJ2-7 | TRBV27 | ASSLLGRGTYEQY
NA | NA | TRBJ1-5 | TRBV7-2 | ASSLAGYGGNQPQH
few | NA | TRBJ2-7 | TRBV11-2 | ASSVQPGSQYEQY
once | NA | TRBJ1-5 | TRBV6-1 | ASSVSRGNQPQH
NA | NA | TRBJ2-7 | TRBV25-1 | ASSGEGEAGEQY
NA | NA | TRBJ1-1 | TRBV28 | ASSLEGRGSTEAF
NA | TRBD2 | TRBJ2-7 | TRBV5-4 | ASSLGTSGRPYEQY
NA | TRBD2 | TRBJ2-1 | TRBV27 | ASSLGLANEQF
NA | TRBD1 | TRBJ2-7 | TRBV11-3 | ASSLGQNYEQY
NA | NA | TRBJ2-5 | TRBV10-3 | AISTRDGETQY
many | NA | TRBJ2-1 | TRBV4-1 | ASSQVDLISYNEQF
NA | NA | TRBJ2-1 | TRBV28 | ASSSGGGYNEQF
NA | TRBD1 | TRBJ1-6 | TRBV28 | ASSSYRGRNSPLH
NA | TRBD1 | TRBJ2-4 | TRBV13 | ASSLDRKVAKNIQY
NA | TRBD1 | TRBJ2-5 | TRBV6-4 | AGGAGQVEETQY
few | NA | TRBJ2-5 | TRBV4-2 | ASSPGVEAAETQY
once | TRBD2 | TRBJ2-1 | TRBV7-6 | ASSPRLAGQIYNEQF
NA | NA | TRBJ2-7 | TRBV19 | ASSPPWGLSYEQY
NA | TRBD1 | TRBJ1-2 | TRBV7-8 | ASSSDRGELHGYT
few | NA | TRBJ2-1 | TRBV5-1 | ASSLPTNEQF
NA | NA | TRBJ1-4 | TRBV7-8 | ASSLVIGGANEKLF
NA | TRBD2 | TRBJ2-1 | TRBV7-9 | ASSRGLAGAGEQF
NA | NA | TRBJ1-2 | TRBV2 | ASSVRGLGGYT